Here is one TCR beta chain with its context. It lacks a known antigen. Per-base quality was not reported, and no clone a single base away is much larger than it. The library was built by means of the immunoSEQ multiplex PCR assay. For most patients, genomic DNA was isolated with the Qiagen DNeasy Blood and Tissue Kit and sent frozen to Adaptive Biotechnologies for TCR sequencing. High-throughput TCR-beta CDR3 sequencing of genomic DNA from most patients was performed by Adaptive Biotechnologies. The original methods were these. Adaptive's ImmunoSEQ software was the source of the TCR sequencing data for fewer than 20 patients, while a few other patients were processed with MiXCR and VDJtools. CD4 versus CD8 sorting errors were corrected by removing sequences found in both subsets at a frequency ratio below 5:1. CDR3 nucleotide sequences shared between donor and recipient were removed because the origin of such sequences could not be assigned. To count as alloreactive, a clone needed at least 2-fold expansion over unstimulated cells and a minimum CFSE-low frequency of 0.002% (template counts) or 0.001% (read counts). Mappable clones were those detected in sequenced pre-transplant spleen, lymph node, or MLR CFSE-low populations of the donor or recipient. Cumulative frequency of alloreactive clones was calculated as a percentage of all sequences weighted by copy number. The table comes from immuneACCESS by way of TCRdb, which keeps in-frame sequences with V and J called. Part of the clones is missing from these tables; in studies checked, under half for an unresolved V gene and the rest for unknown reasons. Clone size and V and J calls were adopted from that table, with D and trimming inferred from the DNA. Here the sample has 130,000 to 150,000 clones; about nine tenths occur a single time. The ten largest clones take up approximately 0.2% of the sample.

From the cysteine up to the phenylalanine, the CDR3 has a length of 16 residues. CDR3 DNA is the only sequence kept; it has 48 bases, read in frame from the first base. The germline V gene (reference sequence) specifies GTSNPN as CDR1 and SVGIG as CDR2. The V end loses 2 bases and the J end loses 0 bases, and a stretch of 14 bases separates them. These data belong to a study of graft-versus-host responses after intestinal transplantation (dated by TCRdb to the early 2020s). Context from the whole study: Recipients received multivisceral, liver-intestinal, or isolated intestinal transplants. Anti-thymocyte globulin induction was given to all recipients, followed by maintenance tacrolimus and steroids for 3 to 4 years. Samples from three later patients were sequenced in-house on an Illumina MiSeq with MiXCR processing rather than by the commercial service. Graft-versus-host and host-versus-graft alloreactive T cell clones were tracked in the graft, circulation and bone marrow after intestinal transplantation using bulk TCR-beta CDR3 sequencing. A peak of at least 4% donor T cells among recipient peripheral blood mononuclear cells was the definition used for donor T cell macrochimerism. Of the 20 to 30 intestinal transplant recipients enrolled in the cohort, one of whom was a retransplant, a few patients without pretransplant specimens were excluded. Alloreactive clones were identified by sequencing pre-transplant mixed lymphocyte reaction products and comparing them with unstimulated pre-transplant donor and recipient T cells.

In the paper's terms, the time point label means: cells obtained before transplantation from donor or recipient. CD3+CD4+ and CD3+CD8+ populations were FACS-sorted from unstimulated pre-transplant donor and recipient cells taken from spleen or lymph nodes. The study at large found these results: High GvH to HvG T cell clonal ratios were observed in the allografts of patients with donor T cell macrochimerism. The conclusions were limited by the relatively low number and heterogeneity of the intestinal transplant patients. GvH clones turned up in recipient bone marrow, with some appearing earlier in ileal mucosa or blood, a pattern consistent with an intestinal mucosal origin. Early after transplant, peak levels of circulating GvH clones were found to be associated with declines in HvG clones.

The sequence is built from TRBV30 and TRBJ2-1; the D gene could be either TRBD1 or TRBD2, each agreeing at 5 bases. The material was unstimulated CD4+ T cells sorted from spleen or lymph node cells, obtained before intestinal transplant. This receptor was obtained from a human donor who received an intestinal transplant. In nucleotides, the sequence is TGTGCCTGGAGTCCCGGGGACGGGACCTCCTACAATGAGCAGTTCTTC. Protein translation: CAWSPGDGTSYNEQFF.